This T cell receptor beta chain stems from a study of CD8 T cells in ankylosing spondylitis. Study findings and constraints: Ankylosing spondylitis blood seemed to carry a telltale TCR beta motif made of roughly eight highly homologous variants.

This clonotype was seen many times. The antigen remains unidentified. Germline CDR1 SGHNT, CDR2 YENEEA. This CDR3 is built from 15 residues. V shed 5 bases, J shed 7 bases, and the junction held 7 bases outside the gene matches. Quantitative 5'-RACE with molecular barcodes produced the TCR beta libraries. TCRdb processed the 5' RACE reads anew with MiXCR; each CDR3 protein has one entry. The sample lists 350,000 to 450,000 distinct CDR3 sequences, 25% to 30% occurring once. The clonotype originates from a male donor with ankylosing spondylitis. The sample was blood, either unsorted or a sorted T cell fraction (not recorded which). V and J are TRBV11-3 and TRBJ2-1; 11 bases match TRBD2. The CDR3 DNA reads TGTGCCAGCAGCCCCGGGACTAGCGGCAGGAATGAGCAGTTCTTC. It encodes CASSPGTSGRNEQFF.